The 5 T cell receptor beta chains listed next were all sequenced from one sample in a study of CD8+ T cells in alopecia areata. Treatment given: oral pan-JAK inhibitor, 5-10 mg twice daily. cDNA reverse transcribed from extracted RNA served as the sequencing template. Generated by immunoSEQ multiplex PCR, the TCRdb table keeps only in-frame clones and is missing some. Among more than 150,000 clones listed, 50% to 60% were seen once. This specimen consisted of CD4+ T cells sorted from blood, obtained at week 4, from a patient treated with tofacitinib. The receptors were gathered from a human donor with alopecia areata.

The CDR3 loop is CASSYGQGGSYGYTF. In DNA, the CDR3 is TGTGCCAGCAGTTACGGGCAGGGCGGAAGCTATGGCTACACCTTC. The V call is TRBV6-5, the J call TRBJ1-2; tentatively, D is TRBD1 (5 bases). The CDR3 contains 15 residues. The V gene lost 2 bases and the J gene lost 4 bases, with 14 bases spanning the gap. Germline lookup yields CDR1 MNHEY and CDR2 SVGAGI.

This clone was seen more than once but under ten times. The chain has TRBV28 and TRBJ2-1, with a weak D call TRBD1 (6 bases). The length of the CDR3 is 11 residues. The germline V gene has CDR1 MDHEN and CDR2 SYDVKM. Trimming removed 3 bases at V and 15 bases at J, with 12 bases between. CDR3 protein: CASSLTGKVFF. The DNA for the CDR3 is TGTGCCAGCAGTTTGACAGGCAAGGTGTTCTTC.

This sequence joins TRBV2 and TRBJ2-1, with unresolved D. Trimming removed 6 bases at V and 7 bases at J, with 10 bases between. CDR1 and CDR2 (germline): SNHLY, FYNNEI. The CDR3 contains 12 residues. The CDR3 bases are TGTGCCAGCAGCACCGATGGGAATGAGCAGTTCTTC. Residues: CASSTDGNEQFF.

Regarding this clone: The same CDR3 is also encoded by other DNA sequences in this sample. The CDR3 DNA sequence: TGCAGCGTTGAAACTAGCGGGGGCGGGGATACGCAGTATTTT. This sequence encodes CSVETSGGGDTQYF. The J gene is TRBJ2-3, the V gene TRBV29-1; 11 bases fit TRBD2. The CDR3 has 14 residues. The V segment lost 2 bases and the J segment 6 bases; nucleotides outside the gene matches: 4. Germline lookup yields CDR1 SQVTM and CDR2 ANQGSEA.

This clone occurred a few times. V is TRBV29-1 and J is TRBJ1-2, with D possibly being TRBD1 (5 bases). Germline V gene data show CDR1 as SQVTM and CDR2 as ANQGSEA. The length of the CDR3 is 12 residues. V was clipped by 6 bases and J by 7 bases, with 15 bases between them. The CDR3 region has the DNA TGCAGCGTGGAGGGGCGACTTAGTGGCTACACCTTC. Translation: CSVEGRLSGYTF.